This T cell receptor (beta chain) is drawn from a study of cytomegalovirus exposure and HLA in healthy donors. The germline gives CDR1 MNHEY, CDR2 SVGAGI. The CDR3 covers 13 residues. Data came from immunoSEQ multiplex PCR; TCRdb stores just in-frame clones and leaves some out. Altogether fewer than 300,000 clones are present, more than 75% being singletons, with the ten largest covering about 0.86%. This clone was seen once. V and J are TRBV6-5 and TRBJ1-2; 7 nucleotides agree with TRBD1. The clonotype comes from a woman under 30 in good health and CMV-seronegative. The sequencing sample was made of PBMCs. In DNA, the CDR3 is TGTGCAGTGGGACAGTCGATTTACTATGGCTACACCTTC. Residues: CAVGQSIYYGYTF.